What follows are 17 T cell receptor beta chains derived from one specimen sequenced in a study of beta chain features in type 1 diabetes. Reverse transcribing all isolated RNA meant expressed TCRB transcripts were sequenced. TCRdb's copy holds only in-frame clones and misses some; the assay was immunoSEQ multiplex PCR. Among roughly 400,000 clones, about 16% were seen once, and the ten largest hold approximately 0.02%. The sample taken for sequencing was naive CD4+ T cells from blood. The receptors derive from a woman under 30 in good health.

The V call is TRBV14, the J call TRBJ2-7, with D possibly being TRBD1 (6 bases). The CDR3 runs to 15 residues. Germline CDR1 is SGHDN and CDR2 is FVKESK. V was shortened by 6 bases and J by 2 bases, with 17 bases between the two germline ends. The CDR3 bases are TGTGCCAGCAGTGCTTTTACAGGGCTCGCCTACGAGCAGTACTTC. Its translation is CASSAFTGLAYEQYF.

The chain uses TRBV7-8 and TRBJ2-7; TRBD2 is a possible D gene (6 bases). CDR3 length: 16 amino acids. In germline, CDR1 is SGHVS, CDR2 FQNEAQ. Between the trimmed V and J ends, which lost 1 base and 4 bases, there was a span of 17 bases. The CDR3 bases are TGTGCCAGCAGCTTAGGGTCGGGGACTCCACGTTACGAGCAGTACTTC. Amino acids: CASSLGSGTPRYEQYF.

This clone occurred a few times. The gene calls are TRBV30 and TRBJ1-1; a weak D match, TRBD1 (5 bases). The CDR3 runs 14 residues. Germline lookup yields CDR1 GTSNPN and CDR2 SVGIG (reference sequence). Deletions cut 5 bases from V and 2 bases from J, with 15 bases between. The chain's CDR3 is CAWERDRSNTEAFF. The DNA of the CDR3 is TGTGCCTGGGAGAGAGACAGATCCAACACTGAAGCTTTCTTT.

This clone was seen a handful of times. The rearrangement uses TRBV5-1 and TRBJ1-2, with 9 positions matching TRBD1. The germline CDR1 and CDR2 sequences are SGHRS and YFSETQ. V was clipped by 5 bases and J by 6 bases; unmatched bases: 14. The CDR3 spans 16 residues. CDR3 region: CASRLGEDRGEDGYTF. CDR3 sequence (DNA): TGCGCCAGCAGGCTAGGGGAGGACAGGGGAGAAGATGGCTACACCTTC.

The CDR3 bases are TGTGCCTGGAGTGAAACTAGCGGGAGTACGTACAATGAGCAGTTCTTC. Translation gives CAWSETSGSTYNEQFF. The chain links TRBV30 to TRBJ2-1; 11 bases fit TRBD2. Germline CDR1 and CDR2: GTSNPN and SVGIG (reference sequence). CDR3 length equals 16 residues. V lost 1 base and J lost 4; bases outside the gene matches: 6.

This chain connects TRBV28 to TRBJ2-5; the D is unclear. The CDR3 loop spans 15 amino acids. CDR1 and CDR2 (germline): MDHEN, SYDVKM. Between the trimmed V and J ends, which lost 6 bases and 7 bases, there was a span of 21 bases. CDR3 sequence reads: CASSDRPHRRGTQYF. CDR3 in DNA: TGTGCCAGCAGCGATCGACCCCACCGACGAGGGACCCAGTACTTC.

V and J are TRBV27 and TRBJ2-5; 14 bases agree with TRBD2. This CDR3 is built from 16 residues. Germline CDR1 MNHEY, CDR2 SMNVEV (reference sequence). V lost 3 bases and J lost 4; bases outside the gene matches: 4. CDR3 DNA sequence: TGTGCCAGCAGTTTTATAGGACTAGCGGGAGGAGAGACCCAGTACTTC. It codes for CASSFIGLAGGETQYF.

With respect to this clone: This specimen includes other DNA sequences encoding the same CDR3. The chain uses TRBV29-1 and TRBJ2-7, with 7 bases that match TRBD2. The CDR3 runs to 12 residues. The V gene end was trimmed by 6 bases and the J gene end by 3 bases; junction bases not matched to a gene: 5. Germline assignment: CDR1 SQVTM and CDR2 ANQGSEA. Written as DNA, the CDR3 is TGCAGCGTGGGGGGGGGAAGCTACGAGCAGTACTTC. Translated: CSVGGGSYEQYF.

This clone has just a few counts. The CDR3 region is CASPSSGTYNEQFF. The CDR3 bases are TGTGCCAGCCCCTCTAGCGGGACCTACAATGAGCAGTTCTTC. The chain has TRBV7-9 and TRBJ2-1; 9 nucleotides agree with TRBD2. The CDR3 is made up of 14 amino acids. V was pared by 8 bases and J by 2 bases, with 4 bases of the junction left unmatched. Per the germline V gene, CDR1 is SEHNR and CDR2 is FQNEAQ (reference sequence).

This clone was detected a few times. CDR3: CASSQSSQGAGEQYF. For the CDR3, the DNA is TGCGCCAGCAGCCAGAGCTCGCAGGGGGCGGGCGAGCAGTACTTC. The chain uses TRBV4-3 and TRBJ2-7; 8 bases line up with TRBD1. The length of the CDR3 is 15 residues. J lost 6 bases, V lost 3 bases, and 10 bases had no gene match. Germline-derived CDR1 and CDR2 are LGHNA and YSLEER.

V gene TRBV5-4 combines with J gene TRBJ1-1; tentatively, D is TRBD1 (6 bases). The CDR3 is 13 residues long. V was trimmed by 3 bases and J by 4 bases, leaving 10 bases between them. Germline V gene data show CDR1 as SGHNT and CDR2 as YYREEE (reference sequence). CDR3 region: CASSSRGGTEAFF. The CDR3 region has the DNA TGTGCCAGCAGCTCCCGAGGGGGCACTGAAGCTTTCTTT.

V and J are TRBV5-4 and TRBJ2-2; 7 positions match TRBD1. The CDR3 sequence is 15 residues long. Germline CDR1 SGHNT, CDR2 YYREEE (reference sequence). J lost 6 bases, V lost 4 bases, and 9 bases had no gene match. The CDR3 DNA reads TGTGCCAGCAGCGTACGACAGGGAACCCCCGGGGAGCTGTTTTTT. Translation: CASSVRQGTPGELFF.

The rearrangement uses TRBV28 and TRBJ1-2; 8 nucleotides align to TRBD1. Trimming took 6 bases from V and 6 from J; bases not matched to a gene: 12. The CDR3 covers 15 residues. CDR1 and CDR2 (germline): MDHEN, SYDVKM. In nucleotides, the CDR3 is TGTGCCAGCAGGGCGGGCTCCAGGGGGCTAAATGGCTACACCTTC. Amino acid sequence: CASRAGSRGLNGYTF.

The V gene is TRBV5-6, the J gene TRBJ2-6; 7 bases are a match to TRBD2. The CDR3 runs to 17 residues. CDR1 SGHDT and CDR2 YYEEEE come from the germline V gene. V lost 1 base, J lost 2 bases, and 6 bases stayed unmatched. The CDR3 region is CASSLLSRGAGANVLTF. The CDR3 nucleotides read TGTGCCAGCAGCTTGTTATCTCGGGGGGCTGGGGCCAACGTCCTGACTTTC.

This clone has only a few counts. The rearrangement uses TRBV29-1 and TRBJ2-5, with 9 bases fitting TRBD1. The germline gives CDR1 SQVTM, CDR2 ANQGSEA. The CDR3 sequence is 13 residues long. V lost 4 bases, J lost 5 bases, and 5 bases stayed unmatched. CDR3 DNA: TGCAGCGTTGGGACAGGGGTTGGGGAGACCCAGTACTTC. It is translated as CSVGTGVGETQYF.

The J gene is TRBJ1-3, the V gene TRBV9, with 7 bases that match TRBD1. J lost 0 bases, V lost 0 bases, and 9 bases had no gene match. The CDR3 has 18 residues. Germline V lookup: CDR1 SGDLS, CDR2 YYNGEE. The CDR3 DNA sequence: TGTGCCAGCAGCGTAGGTCCGGGACAGACACCCTCTGGAAACACCATATATTTT. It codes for CASSVGPGQTPSGNTIYF.

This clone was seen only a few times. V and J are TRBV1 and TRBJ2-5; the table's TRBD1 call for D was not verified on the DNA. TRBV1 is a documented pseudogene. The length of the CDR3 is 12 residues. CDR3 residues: CTTPHGQAPLYF. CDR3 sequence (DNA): TGCACCACCCCGCATGGCCAGGCGCCGTTGTACTTC.